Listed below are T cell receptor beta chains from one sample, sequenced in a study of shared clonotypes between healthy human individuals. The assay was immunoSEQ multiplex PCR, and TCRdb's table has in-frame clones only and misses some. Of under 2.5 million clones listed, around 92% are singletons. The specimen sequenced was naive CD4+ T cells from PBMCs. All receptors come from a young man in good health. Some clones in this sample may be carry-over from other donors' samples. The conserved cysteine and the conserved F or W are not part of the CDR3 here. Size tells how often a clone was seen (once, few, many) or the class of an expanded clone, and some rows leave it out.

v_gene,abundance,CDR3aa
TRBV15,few,ATSPGTYTEAF
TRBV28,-,ASWGREHTDTQY
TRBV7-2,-,ASSTTVASSYNEQF
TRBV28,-,ATSSPETEAF
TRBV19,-,ASSFLLQGSGYT
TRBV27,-,ASSPLGPNYGYT
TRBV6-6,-,ASSYRGGDTQY
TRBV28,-,ASSLQYEETQY
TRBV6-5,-,ASSRPGTVNTEAF
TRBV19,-,ASSIDLWVGQRPNYGYT
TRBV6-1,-,ASRQIQVYTGELF
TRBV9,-,ASSSGRLAEARDTQY
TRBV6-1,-,ASSLRRTNEKLF
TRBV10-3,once,AIRRGSGSDNEQF
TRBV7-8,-,ASSQRQGATEAF
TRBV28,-,ASSNSKRNTGELF
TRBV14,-,AIPRANSPLH
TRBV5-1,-,ASSKDTNTEAF
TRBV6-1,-,ASSEFPASPLH
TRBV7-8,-,ASSSYGAVGFNEQF
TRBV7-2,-,ASSLGGSGRYEQY
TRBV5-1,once,ASSFGVAGANTQY
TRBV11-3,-,ASSHGTSGQNEQF
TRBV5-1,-,ASRPGAGANVLT
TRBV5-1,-,ASSPTPIETQY
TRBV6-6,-,ASSLRFLAEAF
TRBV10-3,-,AISGTTIYEQY
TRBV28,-,ASSRGGQSYNEQF
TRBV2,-,ASSLGLDGYT
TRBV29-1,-,SVHTGQGRYGYT
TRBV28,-,ASSLGGGHYNEQF
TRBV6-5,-,ASKGGRYFEQY
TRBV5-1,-,ASSFLVAGVYNEQF
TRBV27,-,ASSPPGAVNEKLF
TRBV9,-,ASSVVGNNEQF
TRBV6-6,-,ASSQLAGGNYEQY
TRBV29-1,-,SVKGGTPDTQY
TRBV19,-,ASSIGGGRQFQETQY
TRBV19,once,ASSIDHRSSYNEQF
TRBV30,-,AWSKGVNTEAF
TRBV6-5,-,ASTQQGRVAGEQY
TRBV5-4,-,ASSSGRDSGNTIY
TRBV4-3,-,ASSQLGGGTDGYT
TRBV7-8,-,ASSLAGGYYGYT
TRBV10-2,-,ASSEYGGLESPPNTGELF
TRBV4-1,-,ASSQAGLELKPQH
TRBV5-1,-,ASSLAPLGINEKLF
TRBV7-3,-,ASRRIYEQY
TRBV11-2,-,ASRSGRSRLEANVLT
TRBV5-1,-,ASSPQARYEQY
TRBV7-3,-,ASSLIGTGAYEQY
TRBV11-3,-,ASSRGDRARSTDTQY
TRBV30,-,AWSPNRGQPQH
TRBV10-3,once,AISESGPPGHEQY